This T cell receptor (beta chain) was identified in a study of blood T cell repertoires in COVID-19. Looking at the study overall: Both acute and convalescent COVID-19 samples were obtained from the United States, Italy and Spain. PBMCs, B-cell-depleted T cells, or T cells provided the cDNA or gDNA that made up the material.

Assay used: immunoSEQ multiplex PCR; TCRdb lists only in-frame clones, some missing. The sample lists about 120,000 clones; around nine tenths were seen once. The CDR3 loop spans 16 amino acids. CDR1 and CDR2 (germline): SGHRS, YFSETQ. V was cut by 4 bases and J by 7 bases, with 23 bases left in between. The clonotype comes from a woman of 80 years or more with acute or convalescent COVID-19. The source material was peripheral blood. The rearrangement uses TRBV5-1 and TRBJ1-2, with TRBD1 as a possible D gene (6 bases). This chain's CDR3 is CASSQGYGLGTSGYTF. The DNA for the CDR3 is TGCGCCAGCAGCCAGGGGTACGGTTTGGGGACTAGTGGCTACACCTTC.